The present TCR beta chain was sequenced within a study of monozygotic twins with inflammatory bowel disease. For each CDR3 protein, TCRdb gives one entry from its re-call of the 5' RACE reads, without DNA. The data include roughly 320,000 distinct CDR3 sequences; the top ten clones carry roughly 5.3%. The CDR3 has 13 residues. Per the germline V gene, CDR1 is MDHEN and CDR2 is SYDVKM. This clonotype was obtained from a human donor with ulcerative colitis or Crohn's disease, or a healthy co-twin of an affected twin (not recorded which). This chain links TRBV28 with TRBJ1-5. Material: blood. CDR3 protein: CASSPDSNHPQHF.